One and the same sample provided the 18 T cell receptor beta chains below, sequenced in a study of CD8 T cells in ankylosing spondylitis. A single record per CDR3 protein comes from TCRdb applying MiXCR to the 5' RACE reads. The sample lists around 100,000 distinct CDR3 sequences; about 25% were seen once. The source material was synovial fluid, either unsorted or a sorted T cell fraction (not recorded which). The receptors come from a male donor with ankylosing spondylitis.

In this sample, this clonotype turned up a few times. The chain employs TRBV13 and TRBJ2-1; D gene unclear. CDR3 length: 13 residues. Germline-derived CDR1 and CDR2 are PRHDT and FYEKMQ (reference sequence). V lost 3 bases, J lost 2 bases, and 5 bases lay in between. This CDR3 is CASSFGTYNEQFF. The CDR3 DNA reads as TGTGCCAGCAGCTTTGGCACCTACAATGAGCAGTTCTTC.

This chain connects TRBV11-3 to TRBJ2-5; D possibly corresponds to TRBD2 (6 bases). The CDR3 is 14 amino acids. Trimming left V 5 bases short and J 4 bases short, with 14 bases between. Germline loops: CDR1 SGHNT, CDR2 YENEEA. CDR3 loop: CASSNSGTPETQYF. The CDR3 nucleotides are TGTGCCAGCAGCAACTCCGGGACTCCAGAGACCCAGTACTTC.

This clonotype was recorded a few times. This chain connects TRBV20-1 to TRBJ2-5; 11 bases map to TRBD2. Germline CDR1 reads DFQATT; CDR2 reads SNEGSKA (reference sequence). With 6 bases clipped from V and 1 base from J, the junction kept 7 bases outside the gene matches. The CDR3 covers 15 residues. CDR3 nucleotide sequence: TGCAGTGCCGCGGCTAGCGGGAGGCCCCAAGAGACCCAGTACTTC. Encoded protein: CSAAASGRPQETQYF.

The V and J genes are TRBV10-3 and TRBJ2-1; D tentatively reads TRBD1 or TRBD2 (6 bases each). Trimming stripped 3 bases from V and 2 bases from J, with 17 bases between. Germline V gene data show CDR1 as ENHRY and CDR2 as SYGVKD. This CDR3 has 17 amino acids. The CDR3 coding sequence is TGTGCCATCAGTGAATACCTCGGGGGCGCACCCTACAATGAGCAGTTCTTC. This encodes CAISEYLGGAPYNEQFF.

The chain has TRBV5-6 and TRBJ2-7; 9 nucleotides align to TRBD1. This CDR3 has 15 amino acids. CDR1 is SGHDT, CDR2 YYEEEE, per germline. J lost 2 bases, V lost 2 bases, and 5 bases had no gene match. The CDR3 DNA is TGTGCCAGCAGCTTTTGGACAGGGGCTCCCTACGAGCAGTACGTC. The encoded protein is CASSFWTGAPYEQYV.

The V call is TRBV20-1, the J call TRBJ2-1; 9 positions match TRBD2. V gave up 1 base and J gave up 12 bases; unmatched junction bases: 13. Germline CDR1 is DFQATT and CDR2 is SNEGSKA (reference sequence). There are 15 residues in the CDR3. CDR3 nucleotides: TGCAGTGCTAGAGCCGGGACTAGCCTCACGGAATCGCAGTTCTTC. It encodes CSARAGTSLTESQFF.

Many counts were recorded for this clonotype. The rearrangement joins TRBV28 to TRBJ2-5; 9 bases align to TRBD1. V lost 6 bases and J lost 4; bases outside the gene matches: 6. This CDR3 has 14 residues. Germline V gene data show CDR1 as MDHEN and CDR2 as SYDVKM. The CDR3 loop reads CASSLQGASETQYF. Written as DNA, the CDR3 is TGTGCCAGCAGCCTACAGGGGGCATCAGAGACCCAGTACTTC.

The chain employs TRBV5-6 and TRBJ2-1; a possible D gene is TRBD2 (7 bases). The CDR3 runs to 18 residues. The V and J ends lost 4 bases and 2 bases respectively, with 22 bases between them. Per the germline V gene, CDR1 is SGHDT and CDR2 is YYEEEE. CDR3 sequence: CASSHRLGGGGTYNEQFF. CDR3 DNA sequence: TGTGCCAGCAGCCACCGCCTGGGTGGGGGGGGCACCTACAATGAGCAGTTCTTC.

In this sample, this clonotype turned up a few times. The chain combines TRBV15 with TRBJ2-5; a weak D match, TRBD2 (5 bases). Germline V lookup: CDR1 LNHNV, CDR2 YYDKDF (reference sequence). The CDR3 extends over 14 amino acids. Trimming took off 3 bases at V and 3 bases at J, with 11 bases between the two ends. The CDR3 DNA follows: TGTGCCACCAGCAGCTTTTCAGCGGAAGAGACCCAGTACTTC. This translates into CATSSFSAEETQYF.

There are a few counts of this clonotype. The chain joins TRBV20-1 to TRBJ2-1, with TRBD2 identical over 9 bases. The CDR3 length is 16 residues. CDR1 DFQATT and CDR2 SNEGSKA come from the germline V gene (reference sequence). The junction had 10 bases not matched to a gene; V was cut back by 5 bases and J by 2 bases. The CDR3 region has the DNA TGCAGTGCTCTCCGCCTAGCGGGAACCCCCTACAATGAGCAGTTCTTC. Residues: CSALRLAGTPYNEQFF.

This clonotype was seen more than once but under ten times. The chain couples TRBV20-1 to TRBJ2-3; 13 bases are a match to TRBD2. J lost 3 bases, V lost 4 bases, and 1 base had no gene match. The CDR3 loop spans 14 amino acids. CDR1 and CDR2 from the germline V gene are DFQATT and SNEGSKA (reference sequence). The CDR3 protein is CSATTSGRTDTQYF. The CDR3 DNA follows: TGCAGTGCTACGACTAGCGGGAGGACAGATACGCAGTATTTT.

This clonotype was seen a handful of times. This chain uses TRBV24-1 with TRBJ2-1; 9 positions agree with TRBD1. V dropped 9 bases and J dropped 8; count of bases not matched to a gene: 10. The germline V gene encodes CDR1 KGHDR and CDR2 SFDVKD. There are 14 residues in the CDR3. The CDR3 nucleotides are TGTGCCACCGGGAGACAGGGGGGAATCGATGAGCAGTTCTTC. Residues: CATGRQGGIDEQFF.

This clonotype occurred many times. This CDR3 is CASRPRNQPQHF. Written as DNA, the CDR3 is TGTGCCAGCAGACCGCGCAATCAGCCCCAGCATTTT. This chain links TRBV6-4 with TRBJ1-5; D is ambiguous. V dropped 6 bases and J dropped 2 bases, with 5 bases sitting between them. The CDR3 totals 12 residues. Germline V gives CDR1 MRHNA, CDR2 SNTAGT.

The chain links TRBV28 to TRBJ2-1, with D uncertain. CDR1 is MDHEN and CDR2 is SYDVKM in the germline V gene. Trimming removed 5 bases from V and 0 bases from J, with 17 bases in between. This CDR3 is 17 amino acids long. CDR3 nucleotides: TGTGCCAGCAGTCCTATTCCAGGACGTAGCTCCTACAATGAGCAGTTCTTC. This sequence encodes CASSPIPGRSSYNEQFF. The full variable domain, completed using reference TRBV28 and TRBJ2-1, is DVKVTQSSRYLVKRTGEKVFLECVQDMDHENMFWYRQDPGLGLRLIYFSYDVKMKEKGDIPEGYSVSREKKERFSLILESASTNQTSMYLCASSPIPGRSSYNEQFFGPGTRLTVL.

This clonotype was seen only a few times. The chain links TRBV10-3 to TRBJ2-7, with TRBD1 as a possible D gene (6 bases). V shed 6 bases and J shed 3 bases, with 21 bases lying between them. Germline V CDR1 and CDR2: ENHRY, SYGVKD. The CDR3 covers 16 residues. CDR3 region: CAIRGARQARSYEQYF. The DNA for the CDR3 is TGTGCCATCAGAGGGGCCCGACAGGCCCGTAGCTACGAGCAGTACTTC.

The CDR3 nucleotides are TGTGCCAGCTCACCGGCAGGGGATGACTACGAGCAGTACGTC. This sequence encodes CASSPAGDDYEQYV. This chain joins TRBV18 and TRBJ2-7, with D perhaps matching TRBD1 (6 bases). V gave up 3 bases and J gave up 3 bases, with 12 bases separating them. Looked up from germline, CDR1 is KGHSH and CDR2 is LQKENI. The CDR3 extends over 14 amino acids.

The chain joins TRBV15 to TRBJ1-2; D remains ambiguous. From germline, CDR1 is LNHNV and CDR2 YYDKDF (reference sequence). The ends were cut back, 5 bases at V and 4 bases at J, with 14 bases in the middle. This CDR3 region has 14 residues. The CDR3 DNA sequence: TGTGCCACCAGCCCTTCCGACACGGTCTATGGCTACACCTTC. Its protein is CATSPSDTVYGYTF.

This rearrangement joins TRBV28 to TRBJ1-4; 7 nucleotides align to TRBD1. CDR1 MDHEN and CDR2 SYDVKM come from the germline V gene. J gave up 4 bases and V 5 bases, and 7 bases lay outside the gene matches. This CDR3 spans 15 amino acids. The CDR3 reads CASSPGDRNNEKLFF. Written as DNA, the CDR3 is TGTGCCAGCAGTCCCGGGGACAGAAATAATGAAAAACTGTTTTTT.